This T cell receptor beta chain was recorded in a study of human T cells and chemical hapten exposure. Study-wide background: The sensitizing agent was 2% DPC, placed on 2 cm by 2 cm of upper inner arm skin. Upper-back patches of 0.01% DPC were read at 6 days. Study findings and constraints: Correlating positively with patch test score were the PT1 expanded TCR counts. Sensitizing with DPC caused no change in TCRs above 1 in 1000 frequency.

Sample time point: patch test 1, 2 weeks after DPC sensitization. Specified treatment: therapeutic diphenylcyclopropenone sensitization with weekly scalp DPC. To note about this clonotype: Antigen unknown.

TCRdb independently ran MiXCR on the RACE reads; one entry per CDR3 protein. The sample lists approximately 79,000 distinct CDR3 sequences, under 13% occurring once. CDR3 size: 16 residues. The V end was cut by 2 bases, the J end by 5 bases, with 16 bases between. The germline V gene encodes CDR1 MDHEN and CDR2 SYDVKM. The specimen comprised whole blood, sampled in connection with sensitization to the hapten diphenylcyclopropenone (DPC). The TCR was taken from a woman between 50 and 59 years old with alopecia areata. Some clones in this sample may be carry-over from other donors' samples. The genes are TRBV28 and TRBJ2-1; D tentatively reads TRBD1 or TRBD2 (5 bases each). The CDR3: CASSLGGGWDHNEQFF. The CDR3 region has the DNA TGTGCCAGCAGTTTAGGTGGGGGATGGGACCACAATGAGCAGTTCTTC.